The 26 T cell receptor beta chains below were found in one sample sequenced in a study of blood T cell repertoires in COVID-19. The table came from immunoSEQ multiplex PCR; TCRdb's copy has only in-frame clones and leaves some out. The repertoire holds a few hundred thousand clones, with about 83% as singletons. Sequenced material: peripheral blood. The receptors shown here come from a man aged 45-65 years with active or convalescent COVID-19.

This clone came up a few times. This rearrangement joins TRBV6-6 to TRBJ1-5; D perhaps matches TRBD1 (5 bases). The CDR3 is made up of 16 amino acids. Trimming pared 7 bases from V and 3 bases from J, leaving 19 bases between. Germline V gene data show CDR1 as MNHNY and CDR2 as SVGAGI (reference sequence). CDR3 protein: CASTKSSGRDNQPQHF. Here the CDR3 DNA reads TGTGCCAGCACCAAAAGCTCGGGCAGGGACAATCAGCCCCAGCATTTT.

The chain employs TRBV25-1 and TRBJ1-1, with a weak D call TRBD1 (6 bases). V was cut by 3 bases and J by 7 bases, with 9 bases left in between. The CDR3 has 12 amino acids. Germline loops: CDR1 MGHDK, CDR2 SYGVNS. The CDR3 spells CASSEDSNEAFF. The CDR3 nucleotides read TGTGCCAGCAGTGAGGACAGTAATGAAGCTTTCTTT. The full variable domain, its missing parts supplied by reference TRBV25-1 and TRBJ1-1, is EADIYQTPRYLVIGTGKKITLECSQTMGHDKMYWYQQDPGMELHLIHYSYGVNSTEKGDLSSESTVSRIRTEHFPLTLESARPSHTSQYLCASSEDSNEAFFGQGTRLTVV.

For the CDR3, the DNA is TGTGCCAGCACGGGACTAGCGGTAGACTCCTACAATGAGCAGTTCTTC. This sequence encodes CASTGLAVDSYNEQFF. This chain joins TRBV27 and TRBJ2-1; 11 bases are shared with TRBD2. CDR1 MNHEY and CDR2 SMNVEV come from the germline V gene (reference sequence). The CDR3 contains 16 residues. V lost 7 bases to trimming and J lost 0 bases; unmatched junction nucleotides: 5.

The chain carries TRBV30 and TRBJ2-7, with D hard to call. This CDR3 is 11 amino acids long. Germline loops: CDR1 GTSNPN, CDR2 SVGIG (reference sequence). The ends were cut back, 0 bases at V and 3 bases at J, with 3 bases in the middle. The CDR3 reads CAWSVGYEQYF. CDR3 in DNA: TGTGCCTGGAGTGTCGGCTACGAGCAGTACTTC. Using reference TRBV30 and TRBJ2-7 for the parts outside the CDR3, the full variable domain is SQTIHQWPATLVQPVGSPLSLECTVEGTSNPNLYWYRQAAGRGLQLLFYSVGIGQISSEVPQNLSASRPQDRQFILSSKKLLLSDSGFYLCAWSVGYEQYFGPGTRLTVT.

The V call is TRBV21-1, the J call TRBJ1-5; TRBD1 is taken as the D call from the table, unchecked against the DNA. TRBV21-1 is an annotated pseudogene. This CDR3 spans 16 amino acids. This CDR3 reads CASSKAKDRGDQPQHF. As DNA, the CDR3 is TGTGCCAGCAGCAAGGCAAAGGACAGGGGAGATCAGCCCCAGCATTTT.

V gene TRBV5-1 combines with J gene TRBJ1-3, with 7 nucleotides matching TRBD1. The V gene end was trimmed by 3 bases and the J gene end by 2 bases; junction bases not matched to a gene: 11. Germline values: CDR1 SGHRS, CDR2 YFSETQ. CDR3 length: 17 residues. CDR3 DNA sequence: TGCGCCAGCAGCTCGGGACAGAGGAGGGGGCCTGGAAACACCATATATTTT. It specifies CASSSGQRRGPGNTIYF.

This chain links TRBV4-2 with TRBJ2-3; tentative D call: TRBD2 (6 bases). V lost 2 bases and J 6 bases, leaving 15 bases between the germline ends. The CDR3 consists of 15 residues. The V gene's germline CDR1 is LGHNA and CDR2 YNFKEQ. The DNA of the CDR3 is TGTGCCAGCAGCCAAAGGCTAGCGAACTTTGATACGCAGTATTTT. Translating gives CASSQRLANFDTQYF.

The chain joins TRBV11-2 to TRBJ2-5, with 13 bases aligning to TRBD2. Per the germline V gene, CDR1 is SGHAT and CDR2 is FQNNGV. The ends lost 4 bases at V and 5 bases at J; junction bases unmatched: 10. The CDR3 is 17 amino acids. CDR3 sequence (DNA): TGTGCCAGCAGCTCAACTAGCGGGAGGGGGGCAGGGGAGACCCAGTACTTC. Translated: CASSSTSGRGAGETQYF.

The chain's CDR3 is CASSIDGLKGYNEQFF. CDR3 DNA sequence: TGTGCCAGTAGTATAGACGGACTGAAGGGCTACAATGAGCAGTTCTTC. The V and J genes are TRBV19 and TRBJ2-1, with D perhaps TRBD2 (5 bases). Trimming removed 0 bases at V and 3 bases at J, with 12 bases between. This CDR3 region has 16 residues. CDR1 and CDR2 from the germline V gene are LNHDA and SQIVND (reference sequence).

The rearrangement joins TRBV6-1 to TRBJ2-2; TRBD2 agrees at 8 bases. The V gene's germline CDR1 is MNHNS and CDR2 SASEGT. The CDR3 has 16 amino acids. With V trimmed by 1 base and J by 4 bases, 5 bases remained unmatched. The CDR3, as DNA: TGTGCCAGCAGTGAAGTAGCGGGAAGTCCCACCGGGGAGCTGTTTTTT. It encodes CASSEVAGSPTGELFF.

CDR3 bases: TGTGCCAGCAGCTTAATGGCGGGGACTTCCTACGAGCAGTACTTC. Translation gives CASSLMAGTSYEQYF. This rearrangement joins TRBV7-3 to TRBJ2-7, with D possibly being TRBD2 (6 bases). CDR1 is SGHTA and CDR2 is FQGTGA in the germline V gene. The CDR3 covers 15 residues. V lost 1 base and J 1 base, leaving 11 bases between the germline ends.

The V call is TRBV14, the J call TRBJ2-7; weak D call: TRBD2 (5 bases). The germline V gene has CDR1 SGHDN and CDR2 FVKESK. V was trimmed by 1 base and J by 6 bases, leaving 16 bases between them. CDR3 length equals 15 residues. Here the CDR3 reads CASSQVGGVAGEQYF. The CDR3 coding sequence is TGTGCCAGCAGCCAAGTAGGAGGAGTTGCGGGCGAGCAGTACTTC.

This clone was seen a few times. This chain links TRBV7-2 with TRBJ2-7; D unclear. The CDR3 loop spans 14 amino acids. Trimming left V 1 base short and J 5 bases short, with 12 bases between. In germline, CDR1 is SGHTA, CDR2 FQGNSA. DNA of the CDR3: TGTGCCAGCAGCTTAGGCCTAGTAGTTGACGAGCAGTACTTC. It encodes CASSLGLVVDEQYF. Filled out from reference TRBV7-2 and TRBJ2-7, the complete variable domain reads GAGVSQSPSNKVTEKGKDVELRCDPISGHTALYWYRQSLGQGLEFLIYFQGNSAPDKSGLPSDRFSAERTGGSVSTLTIQRTQQEDSAVYLCASSLGLVVDEQYFGPGTRLTVT.

The chain links TRBV5-5 to TRBJ2-2; D might be TRBD2 (6 bases). CDR3 size: 15 residues. Germline CDR1 reads SGHKS; CDR2 reads YYEKEE (reference sequence). Trimming removed 5 bases from V and 6 bases from J, with 17 bases in between. CDR3 region: CASRSGSGGAGELFF. CDR3 nucleotides: TGTGCCAGCAGGAGCGGTTCCGGGGGAGCCGGGGAGCTGTTTTTT. The variable domain in full, completed from reference TRBV5-5 and TRBJ2-2, reads DAGVTQSPTHLIKTRGQQVTLRCSPISGHKSVSWYQQVLGQGPQFIFQYYEKEERGRGNFPDRFSARQFPNYSSELNVNALLLGDSALYLCASRSGSGGAGELFFGEGSRLTVL.

The chain has TRBV6-5 and TRBJ2-1, with 9 bases that match TRBD2. V gave up 11 bases and J gave up 5 bases; unmatched junction bases: 10. The CDR3 is 14 amino acids. Germline CDR1 MNHEY, CDR2 SVGAGI. The CDR3 protein is CASRRSGGNNEQFF. The CDR3, as DNA: TGTGCCTCCCGACGGAGCGGGGGGAACAATGAGCAGTTCTTC.

V gene TRBV18 combines with J gene TRBJ2-2; possible D gene TRBD2, 5 bases. Germline V lookup: CDR1 KGHSH, CDR2 LQKENI. This CDR3 comprises 16 residues. Deletions cut 2 bases from V and 5 bases from J, with 15 bases between. The CDR3 sequence is CASSPIFLAETGELFF. The CDR3, as DNA: TGTGCCAGCTCACCAATTTTTCTAGCCGAGACCGGGGAGCTGTTTTTT.

The chain employs TRBV27 and TRBJ1-2, with 9 bases fitting TRBD1. CDR3 length: 15 amino acids. Trimming cost V 5 bases and J 4 bases; bases outside gene matches: 8. The germline CDR1 and CDR2 sequences are MNHEY and SMNVEV (reference sequence). CDR3 sequence (DNA): TGTGCCAGCAGTCCCCGGACAGGGGAAATCTATGGCTACACCTTC. It specifies CASSPRTGEIYGYTF.

V and J are TRBV19 and TRBJ2-4, with 8 positions matching TRBD1. Germline V lookup: CDR1 LNHDA, CDR2 SQIVND (reference sequence). The CDR3 covers 16 residues. After removal of 4 bases from V and 4 bases from J, the junction contained 9 bases not matched to a gene. CDR3 sequence reads: CASSTLDRGSKNIQYF. The CDR3 DNA sequence: TGTGCCAGTAGTACCCTCGACAGGGGCTCTAAAAACATTCAGTACTTC.

CDR3 sequence (DNA): TGTGCCAGCAGCCAAGCCGGAATGGAGAACTACGAGCAGTACTTC. Translated, it gives CASSQAGMENYEQYF. The J gene is TRBJ2-7, the V gene TRBV14; the D is unclear. The ends were cut back, 1 base at V and 3 bases at J, with 13 bases in the middle. This CDR3 has 15 amino acids. Germline CDR1 SGHDN, CDR2 FVKESK.

The gene calls are TRBV5-4 and TRBJ2-5, with TRBD2 identical over 15 bases. With 4 bases clipped from V and 5 bases from J, the junction kept 6 bases outside the gene matches. Germline V CDR1 and CDR2: SGHNT, YYREEE (reference sequence). This CDR3 has 16 amino acids. The chain's CDR3 is CASSGGLAGGEETQYF. The CDR3 coding sequence is TGTGCCAGCAGCGGCGGACTAGCGGGAGGGGAGGAGACCCAGTACTTC. Full variable domain (missing parts from reference TRBV5-4 and TRBJ2-5): ETGVTQSPTHLIKTRGQQVTLRCSSQSGHNTVSWYQQALGQGPQFIFQYYREEENGRGNFPPRFSGLQFPNYSSELNVNALELDDSALYLCASSGGLAGGEETQYFGPGTRLLVL.

This chain joins TRBV6-6 and TRBJ1-6; D unclear. Germline V gives CDR1 MNHNY, CDR2 SVGAGI (reference sequence). The CDR3 length is 14 residues. Deletions cut 6 bases from V and 8 bases from J, with 14 bases between. CDR3 DNA sequence: TGTGCCAGCAGCCGTTCTGGCCCTGATTCACCCCTCCACTTT. This sequence encodes CASSRSGPDSPLHF.

This clone has a count of ten or more. The chain joins TRBV6-1 to TRBJ2-4; 9 bases match TRBD1. The germline gives CDR1 MNHNS, CDR2 SASEGT. Germline trimming cut 2 bases from V and 1 base from J; bases unmatched to any gene: 3. The CDR3 totals 16 residues. CDR3 amino acids: CASSERQGVAKNIQYF. DNA for the CDR3: TGTGCCAGCAGTGAACGACAGGGGGTGGCCAAAAACATTCAGTACTTC.

The chain recombines TRBV28 with TRBJ1-1; TRBD1 agrees at 7 bases. Germline CDR1 reads MDHEN; CDR2 reads SYDVKM. V shed 3 bases and J 0 bases; nucleotides not matched to a gene: 4. CDR3 length: 15 amino acids. CDR3 DNA sequence: TGTGCCAGCAGTTTTACAGGGGCCATGAACACTGAAGCTTTCTTT. This sequence encodes CASSFTGAMNTEAFF.

The rearrangement uses TRBV5-1 and TRBJ2-3, with D possibly matching TRBD2 (6 bases). The CDR3 loop spans 14 amino acids. Per the germline V gene, CDR1 is SGHRS and CDR2 is YFSETQ. V lost 1 base to trimming and J lost 6 bases, with 12 bases between them. The CDR3 nucleotides are TGCGCCAGCAGCTTGAACGGGAGAAGTGATACGCAGTATTTT. This sequence encodes CASSLNGRSDTQYF.

In its sample, this clone was seen once. The chain recombines TRBV18 with TRBJ2-3, with 7 bases fitting TRBD1. This CDR3 has 16 residues. Germline values: CDR1 KGHSH, CDR2 LQKENI. Trimming took 8 bases from V and 0 from J; bases not matched to a gene: 11. In DNA, the CDR3 is TGTGCCAGCCGACAGTTCGAGGGGGCTAGCACAGATACGCAGTATTTT. Translating it yields CASRQFEGASTDTQYF.

V is TRBV19 and J is TRBJ1-1; the D gene is possibly TRBD1 (6 bases). The V end was cut by 7 bases, the J end by 0 bases, with 9 bases between. CDR3 length: 13 residues. Germline values: CDR1 LNHDA, CDR2 SQIVND (reference sequence). The CDR3 loop is CASNEGVNTEAFF. The CDR3, as DNA: TGTGCCAGTAACGAGGGGGTGAACACTGAAGCTTTCTTT.